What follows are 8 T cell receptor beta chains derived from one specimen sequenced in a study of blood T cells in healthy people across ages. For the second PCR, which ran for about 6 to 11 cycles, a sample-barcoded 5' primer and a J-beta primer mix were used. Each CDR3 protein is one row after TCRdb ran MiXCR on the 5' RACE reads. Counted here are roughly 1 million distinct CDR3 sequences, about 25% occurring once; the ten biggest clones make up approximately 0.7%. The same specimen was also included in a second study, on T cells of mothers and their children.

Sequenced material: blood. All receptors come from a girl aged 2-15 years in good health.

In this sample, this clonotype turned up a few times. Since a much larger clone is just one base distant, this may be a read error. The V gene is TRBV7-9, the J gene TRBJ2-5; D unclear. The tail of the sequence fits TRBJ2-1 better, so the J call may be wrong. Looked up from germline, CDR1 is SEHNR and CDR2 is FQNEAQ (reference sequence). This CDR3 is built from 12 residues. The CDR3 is CASSFPANEQFF. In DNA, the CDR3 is TGTGCCAGCAGCTTCCCGGCCAATGAGCAGTTCTTC.

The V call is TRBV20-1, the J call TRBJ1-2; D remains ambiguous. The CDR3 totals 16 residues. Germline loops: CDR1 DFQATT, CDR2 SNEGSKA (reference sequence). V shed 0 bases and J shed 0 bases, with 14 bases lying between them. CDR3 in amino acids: CSARDVQNSPNYGYTF. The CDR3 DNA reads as TGCAGTGCTAGAGATGTGCAGAACAGCCCTAACTATGGCTACACCTTC.

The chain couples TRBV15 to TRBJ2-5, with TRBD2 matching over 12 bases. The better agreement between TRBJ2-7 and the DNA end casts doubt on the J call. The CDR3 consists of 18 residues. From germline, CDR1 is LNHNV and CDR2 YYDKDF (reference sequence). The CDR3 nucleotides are TGTGCCACCAGCAGAGGGACTAGCGGGATCGTGTCCTACTACGAGCAGTACTTC. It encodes CATSRGTSGIVSYYEQYF.

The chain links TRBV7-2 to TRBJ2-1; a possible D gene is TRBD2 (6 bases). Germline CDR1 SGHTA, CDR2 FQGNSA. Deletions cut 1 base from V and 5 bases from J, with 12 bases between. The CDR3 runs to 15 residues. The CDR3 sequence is CASSLELAGNNEQFF. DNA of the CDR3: TGTGCCAGCAGCTTAGAACTAGCAGGAAACAATGAGCAGTTCTTC.

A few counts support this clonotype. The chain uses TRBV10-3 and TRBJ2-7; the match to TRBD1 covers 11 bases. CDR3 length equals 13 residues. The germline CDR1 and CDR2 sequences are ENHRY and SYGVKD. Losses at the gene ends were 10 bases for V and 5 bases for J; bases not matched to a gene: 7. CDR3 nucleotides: TGTGCCACCGGAGGACAGGGGGCAAACGAGCAGTACTTC. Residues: CATGGQGANEQYF.

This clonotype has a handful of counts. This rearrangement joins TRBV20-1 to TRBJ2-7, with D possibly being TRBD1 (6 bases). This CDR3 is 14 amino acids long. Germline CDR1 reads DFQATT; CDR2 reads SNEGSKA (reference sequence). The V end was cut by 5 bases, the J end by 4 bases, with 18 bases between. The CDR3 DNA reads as TGCAGTGCTTCGGTGACAGGTAGTGCTTACGAGCAGTACTTC. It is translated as CSASVTGSAYEQYF.

CDR3 nucleotides: TGTGCCAGCAGTTTATGGGACAGGAAGAAAGCTTTCTTT. Translating gives CASSLWDRKKAFF. V is TRBV28 and J is TRBJ1-1, with TRBD1 matching 7 bases. The CDR3 is 13 amino acids. The V and J ends lost 0 bases and 9 bases, in that order; junction bases with no gene match: 4. Germline V CDR1 and CDR2: MDHEN, SYDVKM.

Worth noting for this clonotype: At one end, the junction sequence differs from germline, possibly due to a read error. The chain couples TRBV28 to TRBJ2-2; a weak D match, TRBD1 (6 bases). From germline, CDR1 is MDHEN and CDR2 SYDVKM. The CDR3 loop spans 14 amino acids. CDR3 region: CAGSIEGDTGELFF. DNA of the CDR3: TGTGCCGGCAGTATTGAGGGGGACACCGGGGAGCTGTTTTTT.